The rows below give T cell receptor beta chains drawn from one sample of a study of CD8+ T cells in alopecia areata. TCRdb keeps only in-frame clones here, not all; method: immunoSEQ multiplex PCR. The data contain about 76,000 clones, roughly 70% of them singletons. The starting material was CD8+ T cells sorted from blood, obtained at week 24, from a patient treated with tofacitinib. These receptors originate from a human donor with alopecia areata. The CDR3 runs from the conserved cysteine through the conserved F or W. Fields, in order: V gene, CDR3 protein.

TRBV9 | CASSAGTGYTGELFF
TRBV4-2 | CASSQDWAGGTSTDTQYF
TRBV5-6 | CASSLSRDGSSYNEQFF
TRBV4-3 | CASSQSRGQVGQPQHF
TRBV25-1 | CASSEYAGLSNTEAFF
TRBV30 | CAWSVPRTRYEQYF
TRBV5-1 | CASSGGLAGPASYEQYF
TRBV14 | CASSLLTGGDIQYF
TRBV2 | CASSPGTLRTDTQYF
TRBV27 | CASSLPGTDKYNEQFF
TRBV6-5 | CASNPGANNEQFF
TRBV7-2 | CASSFLQGRDYGYTF
TRBV29-1 | CSVETGGLSGNTIYF
TRBV10-3 | CAISEGRNTDTQYF
TRBV6-6 | CASSYSDRNTEAFF
TRBV2 | CASSHPHPMVVGTEAFF
TRBV4-3 | CASSQDLGGGETQYF
TRBV27 | CASSYIAGTSGTGELFF